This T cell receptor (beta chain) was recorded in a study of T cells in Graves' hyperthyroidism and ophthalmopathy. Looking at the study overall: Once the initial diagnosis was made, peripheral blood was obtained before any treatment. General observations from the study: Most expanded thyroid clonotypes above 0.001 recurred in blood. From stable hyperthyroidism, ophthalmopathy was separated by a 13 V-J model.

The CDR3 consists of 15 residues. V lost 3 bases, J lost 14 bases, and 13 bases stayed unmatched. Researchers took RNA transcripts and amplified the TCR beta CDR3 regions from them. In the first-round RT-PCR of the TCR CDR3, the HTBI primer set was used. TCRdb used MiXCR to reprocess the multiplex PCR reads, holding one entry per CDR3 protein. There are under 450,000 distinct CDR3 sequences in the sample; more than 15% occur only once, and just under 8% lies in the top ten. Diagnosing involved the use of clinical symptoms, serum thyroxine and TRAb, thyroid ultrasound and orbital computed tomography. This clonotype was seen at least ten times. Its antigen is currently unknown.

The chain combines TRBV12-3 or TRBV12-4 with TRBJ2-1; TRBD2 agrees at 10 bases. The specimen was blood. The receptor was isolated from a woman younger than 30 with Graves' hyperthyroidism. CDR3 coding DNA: TGTGCCAGCAGTTTGGTAGCGGGAGGCCCGCCGGGGGAGTTCTTC. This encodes CASSLVAGGPPGEFF.